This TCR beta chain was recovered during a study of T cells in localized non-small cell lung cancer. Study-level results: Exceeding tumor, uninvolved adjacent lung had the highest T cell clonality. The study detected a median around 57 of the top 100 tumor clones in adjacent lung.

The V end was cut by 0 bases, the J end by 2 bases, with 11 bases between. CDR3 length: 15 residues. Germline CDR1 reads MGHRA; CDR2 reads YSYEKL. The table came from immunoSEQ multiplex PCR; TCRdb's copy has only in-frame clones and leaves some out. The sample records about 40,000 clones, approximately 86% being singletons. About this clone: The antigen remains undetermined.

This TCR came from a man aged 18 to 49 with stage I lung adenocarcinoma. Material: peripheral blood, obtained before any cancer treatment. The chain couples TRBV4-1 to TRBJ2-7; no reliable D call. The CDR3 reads CASSQELLSPYEQYF. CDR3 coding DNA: TGCGCCAGCAGCCAAGAACTCCTAAGTCCCTACGAGCAGTACTTC.